Below are 27 T cell receptor beta chains sequenced from a single sample in a study of cytomegalovirus exposure and HLA in healthy donors. PCR amplification relied on 60 Vbeta primers (plus 13 Jbeta primers). Repertoires were generated with immunoSEQ multiplex PCR, while TCRdb's copy carries only in-frame clones and drops some. The sample records 150,000 to 200,000 clones, roughly 77% being singletons. Sequencing was done on a sample of PBMCs. These receptors were obtained from a young woman in good health and CMV-seropositive.

V gene TRBV28 combines with J gene TRBJ1-1; 9 positions agree with TRBD1. There are 17 residues in the CDR3. The V gene's germline CDR1 is MDHEN and CDR2 SYDVKM. J lost 4 bases, V lost 5 bases, and 14 bases had no gene match. The CDR3 loop is CASSNYRGRGAITEAFF. The DNA for the CDR3 is TGTGCCAGCAGTAACTACAGGGGGCGCGGGGCGATCACTGAAGCTTTCTTT.

The rearrangement links TRBV27 to TRBJ2-7; 7 bases align to TRBD2. The V and J ends lost 8 bases and 5 bases, in that order; junction bases with no gene match: 6. Germline lookup yields CDR1 MNHEY and CDR2 SMNVEV (reference sequence). CDR3 size: 12 residues. This chain's CDR3 is CASGQRGHEQYF. The CDR3 nucleotides read TGTGCCAGCGGCCAGCGGGGCCACGAGCAGTACTTC.

The CDR3: CASSLQPSGGGTGELFF. CDR3 nucleotide sequence: TGTGCCAGCAGCTTACAGCCCAGCGGGGGAGGCACCGGGGAGCTGTTTTTT. This chain connects TRBV7-2 to TRBJ2-2, with TRBD2 identical over 8 bases. Per the germline V gene, CDR1 is SGHTA and CDR2 is FQGNSA. The CDR3 contains 17 residues. V lost 2 bases, J lost 4 bases, and 9 bases stayed unmatched.

The chain uses TRBV9 and TRBJ2-3; maybe TRBD1 (5 bases). Per germline, CDR1 SGDLS and CDR2 YYNGEE. Trimming removed 3 bases at V and 3 bases at J, with 14 bases between. CDR3 length equals 15 residues. CDR3 in amino acids: CASSGSAGLTDTQYF. The CDR3 bases are TGTGCCAGCAGCGGGTCGGCAGGGTTGACAGATACGCAGTATTTT.

This clone was seen a few times. At one of its ends the junction is not consistent with the germline gene, which may arise from a read error. The chain carries TRBV27 and TRBJ2-6, with D possibly matching TRBD1 (5 bases). The length of the CDR3 is 18 residues. Germline CDR1 MNHEY, CDR2 SMNVEV (reference sequence). This CDR3 is CASSQEMIQNSGANGLTF. The CDR3 nucleotides read TGTGCCAGCAGTCAGGAAATGATCCAAAACTCTGGGGCCAACGGCCTGACTTTC. The variable domain in full, with the rest retrieved from reference TRBV27 and TRBJ2-6, is EAQVTQNPRYLITVTGKKLTVTCSQNMNHEYMSWYRQDPGLGLRQIYYSMNVEVTDKGDVPEGYKVSRKEKRNFPLILESPSPNQTSLYFCASSQEMIQNSGANGLTFGAGSRLTVL.

The gene calls are TRBV5-1 and TRBJ1-4, with D perhaps TRBD1 (5 bases). The CDR3 spans 16 residues. Germline-derived CDR1 and CDR2 are SGHRS and YFSETQ. Trimming cost V 0 bases and J 5 bases, with 14 bases left between them. CDR3 nucleotide sequence: TGCGCCAGCAGCTTGGAGAAAGAGACAGAAAATGAAAAACTGTTTTTT. The encoded protein is CASSLEKETENEKLFF.

In DNA, the CDR3 is TGTGCCAGCAGCTTAGGACAGCCTTATGGCTACACCTTC. It is translated as CASSLGQPYGYTF. The chain uses TRBV11-2 and TRBJ1-2; D is perhaps TRBD1 (5 bases). V shed 1 base and J shed 5 bases, with 8 bases lying between them. Looked up from germline, CDR1 is SGHAT and CDR2 is FQNNGV. The CDR3 extends over 13 amino acids.

The rearrangement uses TRBV9 and TRBJ1-4, with a tentative D call TRBD1 (5 bases). V was pared by 3 bases and J by 8 bases, with 17 bases between. The CDR3 is 15 amino acids. The V gene's germline CDR1 is SGDLS and CDR2 YYNGEE. CDR3 in DNA: TGTGCCAGCAGCGGCGGAGAAGGGTGGGGCGAAAAACTGTTTTTT. Its translation is CASSGGEGWGEKLFF.

This chain links TRBV5-5 with TRBJ2-3, with TRBD2 matching over 12 bases. CDR1 is SGHKS, CDR2 YYEKEE, per germline (reference sequence). This CDR3 is 16 amino acids long. Trimming took 5 bases from V and 6 from J; bases not matched to a gene: 10. CDR3 sequence (DNA): TGTGCCAGCAGTCGGGGACTAGCGGGTTCTGGGGATACGCAGTATTTT. Protein sequence: CASSRGLAGSGDTQYF.

The gene calls are TRBV9 and TRBJ1-2, with D maybe TRBD1 (5 bases). Germline V gene lookup returns CDR1 SGDLS and CDR2 YYNGEE. The CDR3 covers 13 residues. Between the trimmed V and J ends, which lost 3 bases and 0 bases, there was a span of 6 bases. In nucleotides, the CDR3 is TGTGCCAGCAGCGGGGGGGCTAACTATGGCTACACCTTC. It specifies CASSGGANYGYTF.

The chain carries TRBV7-2 and TRBJ1-3; no clear D gene. The V end lost 2 bases, the J end lost 2 bases, and 13 bases lay between the germline ends. Germline V CDR1 and CDR2: SGHTA, FQGNSA. This CDR3 region has 16 residues. The CDR3 is CASSLNSPAAGNTIYF. The CDR3 DNA sequence: TGTGCCAGCAGCTTAAACAGCCCGGCTGCTGGAAACACCATATATTTT.

CDR3 bases: TGTGCCTGGACTAGCGGGGGGCGCGATACGCAGTATTTT. Translation: CAWTSGGRDTQYF. The chain links TRBV30 to TRBJ2-3, with TRBD2 identical over 11 bases. The V and J ends lost 4 bases and 6 bases, in that order; junction bases with no gene match: 3. CDR1 is GTSNPN, CDR2 SVGIG, per germline (reference sequence). The CDR3 covers 13 residues.

The chain has TRBV28 and TRBJ1-5, with 10 positions matching TRBD1. The CDR3 has 15 amino acids. CDR1 is MDHEN and CDR2 is SYDVKM in the germline V gene. V lost 6 bases and J lost 6; bases outside the gene matches: 8. CDR3 sequence: CASSLGTGVSQPQHF. CDR3 coding DNA: TGTGCCAGCAGCCTCGGGACAGGGGTCAGTCAGCCCCAGCATTTT. The full variable domain, rest sourced from reference TRBV28 and TRBJ1-5, is DVKVTQSSRYLVKRTGEKVFLECVQDMDHENMFWYRQDPGLGLRLIYFSYDVKMKEKGDIPEGYSVSREKKERFSLILESASTNQTSMYLCASSLGTGVSQPQHFGDGTRLSIL.

V and J are TRBV5-1 and TRBJ1-2; 7 bases fit TRBD1. The CDR3 covers 17 residues. Trimming cost V 2 bases and J 0 bases; bases outside gene matches: 10. Per germline, CDR1 SGHRS and CDR2 YFSETQ. CDR3 amino acids: CASSFNDRARANYGYTF. In DNA, the CDR3 is TGCGCCAGCAGCTTCAACGACAGGGCTAGAGCTAACTATGGCTACACCTTC.

The chain joins TRBV7-2 to TRBJ1-5; 9 bases line up with TRBD1. V dropped 4 bases and J dropped 9; count of bases not matched to a gene: 7. Germline CDR1 is SGHTA and CDR2 is FQGNSA. This CDR3 spans 14 amino acids. Here the CDR3 reads CASSSPRGQGPQHF. In nucleotides, the CDR3 is TGTGCCAGCAGCTCCCCCCGGGGACAGGGGCCCCAGCATTTT.

The chain uses TRBV7-6 and TRBJ1-2, with a weak D call TRBD1 (5 bases). The CDR3 consists of 14 residues. CDR1 SGHVS and CDR2 FNYEAQ come from the germline V gene. Trimming removed 1 base at V and 6 bases at J, with 12 bases between. The CDR3 bases are TGTGCCAGCAGCTTAGGGGGGGTAGGGAATGGCTACACCTTC. Its translation is CASSLGGVGNGYTF.

This chain uses TRBV19 with TRBJ1-5; D not resolved. Germline-derived CDR1 and CDR2 are LNHDA and SQIVND (reference sequence). Trimming stripped 1 base from V and 7 bases from J, with 14 bases between. The CDR3 sequence is 15 residues long. CDR3 sequence reads: CASSIARGINQPQHF. In DNA, the CDR3 is TGTGCCAGTAGTATAGCCCGGGGTATAAACCAGCCCCAGCATTTT.

The rearrangement links TRBV19 to TRBJ1-1, with 7 bases lining up with TRBD1. Germline CDR1 LNHDA, CDR2 SQIVND (reference sequence). With V trimmed by 1 base and J by 5 bases, 7 bases remained unmatched. This CDR3 region has 15 residues. The CDR3, as DNA: TGTGCCAGTAGTATAGGGAGGGGGCGAGGTACTGAAGCTTTCTTT. This gives the protein CASSIGRGRGTEAFF.

This chain joins TRBV29-1 and TRBJ2-1; 13 nucleotides agree with TRBD2. Losses at the gene ends were 7 bases for V and 7 bases for J; bases not matched to a gene: 7. The CDR3 has 14 residues. Germline V CDR1 and CDR2: SQVTM, ANQGSEA. The CDR3 DNA sequence: TGCAGCGCCAGACTAGCGGGGGGCCCAAATGAGCAGTTCTTC. Encoded protein: CSARLAGGPNEQFF.

A note on this clone: The junction departs from germline at one end; a sequencing error may be responsible. This rearrangement joins TRBV15 to TRBJ1-5; TRBD1 aligns across 8 bases. CDR1 is LNHNV, CDR2 YYDKDF, per germline (reference sequence). The length of the CDR3 is 15 residues. The CDR3 region is CATSGDRQGWQPQHF. The DNA for the CDR3 is TGTGCCACCAGCGGAGATCGACAGGGGTGGCAGCCCCAGCATTTT.

The V call is TRBV5-8, the J call TRBJ1-2, with TRBD1 as a possible D gene (5 bases). The V end lost 4 bases, the J end lost 8 bases, and 21 bases lay between the germline ends. Per the germline V gene, CDR1 is SGHTS and CDR2 is YDEGEE. This CDR3 contains 15 residues. The CDR3 DNA follows: TGTGCCAGCAGCAGGATTGACAGACCGCTAAACGGCTACACCTTC. It specifies CASSRIDRPLNGYTF.

V usage is TRBV6-1 and J usage is TRBJ1-6; maybe TRBD1 (5 bases). V lost 5 bases and J lost 2, with 10 bases in between. The CDR3 contains 15 residues. The germline V gene has CDR1 MNHNS and CDR2 SASEGT. For the CDR3, the DNA is TGTGCCAGCAGTATTGGACAAACCTATAATTCACCCCTCCACTTT. Translated: CASSIGQTYNSPLHF.

The J gene is TRBJ2-7, the V gene TRBV5-4; the match to TRBD2 covers 7 bases. From germline, CDR1 is SGHNT and CDR2 YYREEE (reference sequence). This CDR3 spans 15 amino acids. The V and J ends lost 4 bases and 2 bases, in that order; junction bases with no gene match: 9. CDR3 DNA sequence: TGTGCCAGCAGCCTCCCCGGGGCGGGGGCCTACGAGCAGTACTTC. Protein: CASSLPGAGAYEQYF.

The chain carries TRBV7-3 and TRBJ2-1; 10 bases line up with TRBD2. Germline trimming cut 0 bases from V and 7 bases from J; bases unmatched to any gene: 12. The CDR3 consists of 18 residues. In germline, CDR1 is SGHTA, CDR2 FQGTGA. The CDR3 spells CASSLTSRSGGARNEQFF. The CDR3 region has the DNA TGTGCCAGCAGCTTAACGTCGCGCAGCGGGGGGGCCAGGAATGAGCAGTTCTTC.

The genes are TRBV6-1 and TRBJ1-6; 10 bases agree with TRBD1. V lost 3 bases to trimming and J lost 8 bases; unmatched junction nucleotides: 4. CDR3 length: 15 residues. Germline CDR1 and CDR2: MNHNS and SASEGT. CDR3 region: CASSDLTGGDSPLHF. CDR3 DNA sequence: TGTGCCAGCAGTGACCTGACAGGGGGCGATTCACCCCTCCACTTT.

This chain links TRBV9 with TRBJ2-5; 8 nucleotides agree with TRBD1. The germline gives CDR1 SGDLS, CDR2 YYNGEE. The trim removed 4 bases at V and 5 bases at J, leaving 4 bases unmatched. The CDR3 length is 13 residues. The CDR3 bases are TGTGCCAGCAGCCGCGACAGGGGTGAGACCCAGTACTTC. Amino acids: CASSRDRGETQYF.

The chain combines TRBV11-3 with TRBJ2-7, with a tentative D call TRBD1 (6 bases). Germline CDR1 and CDR2: SGHNT and YENEEA. CDR3 size: 13 residues. The V end was cut by 3 bases, the J end by 7 bases, with 13 bases between. DNA of the CDR3: TGTGCCAGCAGCTTGAACAGGGAAGGAGAGCAGTACTTC. Amino acids: CASSLNREGEQYF.